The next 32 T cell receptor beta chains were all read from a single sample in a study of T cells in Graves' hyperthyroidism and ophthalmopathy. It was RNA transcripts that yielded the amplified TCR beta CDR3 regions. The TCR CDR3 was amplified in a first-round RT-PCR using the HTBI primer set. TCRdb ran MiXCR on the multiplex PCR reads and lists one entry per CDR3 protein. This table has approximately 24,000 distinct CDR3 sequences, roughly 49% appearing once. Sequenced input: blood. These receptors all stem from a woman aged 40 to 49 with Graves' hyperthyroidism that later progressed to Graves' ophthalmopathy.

The CDR3 coding sequence is TGTGCCAGCAGCCAGAGCAGGGGAGGGCCTTACTTC. Translation gives CASSQSRGGPYF. The rearrangement joins TRBV14 to TRBJ2-7; D may be TRBD2 (7 bases). The V and J ends lost 3 bases and 13 bases respectively, with 16 bases between them. This CDR3 is built from 12 residues. Germline assignment: CDR1 SGHDN and CDR2 FVKESK.

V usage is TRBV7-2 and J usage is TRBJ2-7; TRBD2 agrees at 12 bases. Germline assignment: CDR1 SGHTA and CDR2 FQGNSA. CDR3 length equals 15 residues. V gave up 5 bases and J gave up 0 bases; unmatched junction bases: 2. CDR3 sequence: CASSASGRGSYEQYF. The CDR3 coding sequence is TGTGCCAGCAGCGCTAGCGGGAGGGGCTCCTACGAGCAGTACTTC.

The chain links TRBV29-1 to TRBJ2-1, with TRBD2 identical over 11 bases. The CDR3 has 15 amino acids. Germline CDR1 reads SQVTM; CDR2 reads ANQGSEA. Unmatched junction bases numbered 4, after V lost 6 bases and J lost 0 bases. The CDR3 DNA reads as TGCAGCGTGATGACTAGCGGGAACTCCTACAATGAGCAGTTCTTC. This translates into CSVMTSGNSYNEQFF.

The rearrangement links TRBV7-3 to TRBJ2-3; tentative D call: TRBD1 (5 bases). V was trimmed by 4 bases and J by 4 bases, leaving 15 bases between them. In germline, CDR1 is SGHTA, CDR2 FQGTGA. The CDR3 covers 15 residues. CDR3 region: CASSSQGGWADTQYF. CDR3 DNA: TGTGCCAGCAGCTCTCAGGGTGGATGGGCAGATACGCAGTATTTT.

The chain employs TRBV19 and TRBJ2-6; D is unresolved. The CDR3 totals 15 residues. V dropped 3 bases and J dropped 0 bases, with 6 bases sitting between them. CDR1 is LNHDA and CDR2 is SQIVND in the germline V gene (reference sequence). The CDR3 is CASSISVSGANVLTF. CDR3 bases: TGTGCCAGTAGTATTTCTGTCTCTGGGGCCAACGTCCTGACTTTC. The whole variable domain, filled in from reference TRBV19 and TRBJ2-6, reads DGGITQSPKYLFRKEGQNVTLSCEQNLNHDAMYWYRQDPGQGLRLIYYSQIVNDFQKGDIAEGYSVSREKKESFPLTVTSAQKNPTAFYLCASSISVSGANVLTFGAGSRLTVL.

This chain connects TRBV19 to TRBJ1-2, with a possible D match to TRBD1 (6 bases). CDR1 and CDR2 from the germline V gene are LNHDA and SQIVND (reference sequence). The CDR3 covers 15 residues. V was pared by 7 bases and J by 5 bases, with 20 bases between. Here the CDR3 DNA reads TGTGCCAGTACTAACTCGGGGGCAGGGAGGTATGGCTACACCTTC. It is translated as CASTNSGAGRYGYTF.

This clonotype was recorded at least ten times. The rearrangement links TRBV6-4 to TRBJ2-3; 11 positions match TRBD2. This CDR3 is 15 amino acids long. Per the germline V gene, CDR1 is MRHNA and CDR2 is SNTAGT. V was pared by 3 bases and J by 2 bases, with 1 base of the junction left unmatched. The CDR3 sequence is CASSELAGATDTQYF. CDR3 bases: TGTGCCAGCAGTGAACTAGCGGGAGCCACAGATACGCAGTATTTT.

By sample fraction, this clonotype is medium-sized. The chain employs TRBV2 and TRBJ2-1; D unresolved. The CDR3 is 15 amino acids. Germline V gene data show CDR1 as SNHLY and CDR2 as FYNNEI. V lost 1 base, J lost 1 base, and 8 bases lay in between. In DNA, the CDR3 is TGTGCCAGCAGTGAAGAGATGTCGTCCTACAATGAGCAGTTCTTC. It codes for CASSEEMSSYNEQFF.

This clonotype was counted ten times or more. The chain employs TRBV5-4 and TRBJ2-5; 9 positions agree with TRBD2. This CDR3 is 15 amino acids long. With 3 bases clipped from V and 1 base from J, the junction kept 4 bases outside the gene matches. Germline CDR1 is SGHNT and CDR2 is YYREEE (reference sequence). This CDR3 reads CASSSTSGPQETQYF. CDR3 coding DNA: TGTGCCAGCAGCTCGACTAGCGGCCCCCAAGAGACCCAGTACTTC.

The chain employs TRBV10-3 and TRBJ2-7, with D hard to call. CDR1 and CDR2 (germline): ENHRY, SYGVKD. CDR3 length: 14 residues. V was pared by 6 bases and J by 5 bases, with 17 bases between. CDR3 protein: CAIRSWSLGDEQYF. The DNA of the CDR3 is TGTGCCATCAGGAGTTGGAGCCTGGGTGACGAGCAGTACTTC.

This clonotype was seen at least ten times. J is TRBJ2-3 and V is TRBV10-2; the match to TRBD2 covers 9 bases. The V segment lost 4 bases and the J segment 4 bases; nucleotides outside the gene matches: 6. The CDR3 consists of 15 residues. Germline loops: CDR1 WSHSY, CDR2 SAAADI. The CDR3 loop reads CASSGSAGGPDTQYF. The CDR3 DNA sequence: TGCGCCAGCAGTGGTAGCGCGGGAGGGCCAGATACGCAGTATTTT.

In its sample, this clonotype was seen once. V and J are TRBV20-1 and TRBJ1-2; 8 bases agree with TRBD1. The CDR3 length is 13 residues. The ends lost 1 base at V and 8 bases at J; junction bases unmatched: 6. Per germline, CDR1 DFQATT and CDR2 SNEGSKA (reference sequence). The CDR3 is CSARAWTGKGYTF. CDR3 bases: TGCAGTGCTAGAGCTTGGACAGGGAAAGGCTACACCTTC.

DNA of the CDR3: TGTGCCAGCAGTCCGGGACAGGGGACAGATACGCAGTATTTT. Translating it yields CASSPGQGTDTQYF. The V and J genes are TRBV12-3 or TRBV12-4 and TRBJ2-3; 10 bases align to TRBD1. The CDR3 extends over 14 amino acids. Trimming at V came to 5 bases and at J to 3 bases, leaving 2 bases not matched to a gene.

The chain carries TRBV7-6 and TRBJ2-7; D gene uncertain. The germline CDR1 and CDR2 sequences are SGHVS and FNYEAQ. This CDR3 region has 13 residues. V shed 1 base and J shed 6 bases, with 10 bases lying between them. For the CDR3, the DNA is TGTGCCAGCAGCTTAGATGGTAGCTCCGAGCAGTACTTC. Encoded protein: CASSLDGSSEQYF. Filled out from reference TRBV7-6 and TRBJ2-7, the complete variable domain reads GAGVSQSPRYKVTKRGQDVALRCDPISGHVSLYWYRQALGQGPEFLTYFNYEAQQDKSGLPNDRFSAERPEGSISTLTIQRTEQRDSAMYRCASSLDGSSEQYFGPGTRLTVT.

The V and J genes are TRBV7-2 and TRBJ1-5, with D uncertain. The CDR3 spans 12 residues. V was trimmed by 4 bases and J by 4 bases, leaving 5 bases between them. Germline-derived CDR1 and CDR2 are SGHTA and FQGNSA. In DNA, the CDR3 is TGTGCCAGCAGCTATCTGAATCAGCCCCAGCATTTT. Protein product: CASSYLNQPQHF.

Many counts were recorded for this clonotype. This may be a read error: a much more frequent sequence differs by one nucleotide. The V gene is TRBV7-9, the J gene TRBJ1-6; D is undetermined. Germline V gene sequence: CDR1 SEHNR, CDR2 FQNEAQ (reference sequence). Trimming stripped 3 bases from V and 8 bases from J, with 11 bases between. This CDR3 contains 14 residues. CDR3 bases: TGTGCCAGCAGCTTGAGACGGGAGGATTCACCCCTCCACTTT. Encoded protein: CASSLRREDSPLHF.

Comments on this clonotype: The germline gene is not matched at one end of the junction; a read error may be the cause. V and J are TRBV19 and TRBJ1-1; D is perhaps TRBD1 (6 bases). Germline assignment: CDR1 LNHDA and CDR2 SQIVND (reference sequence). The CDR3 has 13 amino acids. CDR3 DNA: TGTGCCAGTAGTATCCGAGGGGACACTAAAGCTTTCTTT. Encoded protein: CASSIRGDTKAFF.

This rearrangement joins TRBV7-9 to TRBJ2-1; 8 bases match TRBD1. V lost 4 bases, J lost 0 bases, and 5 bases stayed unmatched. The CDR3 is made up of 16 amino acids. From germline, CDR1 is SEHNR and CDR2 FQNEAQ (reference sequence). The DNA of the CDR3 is TGTGCCAGCAGCTCGAGACAGGGGAGCTCCTACAATGAGCAGTTCTTC. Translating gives CASSSRQGSSYNEQFF.

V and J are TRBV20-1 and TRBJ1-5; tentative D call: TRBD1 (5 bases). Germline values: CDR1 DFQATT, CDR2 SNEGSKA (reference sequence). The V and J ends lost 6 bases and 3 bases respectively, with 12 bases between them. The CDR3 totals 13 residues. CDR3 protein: CSAPEQVNQPQHF. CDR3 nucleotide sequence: TGCAGTGCCCCGGAACAGGTCAATCAGCCCCAGCATTTT.

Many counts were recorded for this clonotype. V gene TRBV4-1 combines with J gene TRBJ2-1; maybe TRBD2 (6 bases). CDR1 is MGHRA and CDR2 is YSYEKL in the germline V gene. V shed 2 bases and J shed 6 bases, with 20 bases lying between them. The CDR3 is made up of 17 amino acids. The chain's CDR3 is CASSQFLLATQTNEQFF. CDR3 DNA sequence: TGCGCCAGCAGCCAATTCCTGCTAGCGACCCAGACCAATGAGCAGTTCTTC.

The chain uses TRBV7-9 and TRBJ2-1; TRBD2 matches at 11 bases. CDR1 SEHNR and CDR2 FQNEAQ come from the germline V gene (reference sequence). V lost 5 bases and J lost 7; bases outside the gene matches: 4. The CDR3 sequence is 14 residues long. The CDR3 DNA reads TGTGCCAGCAGCCCAAGACTAGCGGGAAATGAGCAGTTCTTC. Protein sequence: CASSPRLAGNEQFF.

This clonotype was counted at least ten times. CDR3 region: CATGGTSGTPGANVLTF. The CDR3 coding sequence is TGTGCCACCGGGGGGACTAGCGGAACACCTGGGGCCAACGTCCTGACTTTC. This chain joins TRBV6-5 and TRBJ2-6; 11 bases are a match to TRBD2. Germline V CDR1 and CDR2: MNHEY, SVGAGI. The CDR3 extends over 17 amino acids. The V gene end was trimmed by 10 bases and the J gene end by 2 bases; junction bases not matched to a gene: 10.

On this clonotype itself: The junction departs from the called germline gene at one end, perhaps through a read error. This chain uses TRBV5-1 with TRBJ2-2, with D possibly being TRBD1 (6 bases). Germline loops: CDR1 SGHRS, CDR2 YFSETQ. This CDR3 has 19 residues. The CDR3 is CARSLSTGFRLAHTGELFF. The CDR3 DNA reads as TGCGCCCGCAGCTTGTCTACAGGGTTCCGGCTTGCTCACACCGGGGAGCTGTTTTTT.

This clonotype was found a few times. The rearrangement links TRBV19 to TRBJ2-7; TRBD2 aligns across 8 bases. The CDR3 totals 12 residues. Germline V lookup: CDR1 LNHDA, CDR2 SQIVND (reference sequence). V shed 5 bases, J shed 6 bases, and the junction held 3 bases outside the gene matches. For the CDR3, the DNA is TGTGCCAGTAGTTATGGGACTAGCGAGCAGTACTTC. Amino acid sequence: CASSYGTSEQYF.

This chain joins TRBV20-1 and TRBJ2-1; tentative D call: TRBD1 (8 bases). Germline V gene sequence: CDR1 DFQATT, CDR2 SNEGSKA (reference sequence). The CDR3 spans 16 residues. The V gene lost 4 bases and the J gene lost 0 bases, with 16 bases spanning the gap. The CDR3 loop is CSAILYRGGSYNEQFF. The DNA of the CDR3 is TGCAGTGCTATACTATACAGGGGGGGCTCCTACAATGAGCAGTTCTTC.

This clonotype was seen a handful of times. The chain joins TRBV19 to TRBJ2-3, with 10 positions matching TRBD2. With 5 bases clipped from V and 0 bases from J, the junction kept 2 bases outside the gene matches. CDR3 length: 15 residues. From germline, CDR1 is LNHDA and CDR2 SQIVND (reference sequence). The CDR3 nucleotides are TGTGCCAGTAGTCCGGGACTAGCGAGCACAGATACGCAGTATTTT. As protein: CASSPGLASTDTQYF.

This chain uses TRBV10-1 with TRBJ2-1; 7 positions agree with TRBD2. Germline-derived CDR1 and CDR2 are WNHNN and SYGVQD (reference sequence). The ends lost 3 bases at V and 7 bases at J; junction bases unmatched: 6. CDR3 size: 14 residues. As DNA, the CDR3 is TGCGCCAGCAGTGAAAGCGGGATGGGGAATGAGCAGTTCTTC. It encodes CASSESGMGNEQFF.

The CDR3 nucleotides read TGTGCCAGCAGCTTTATAGGCACAGATACGCAGTATTTT. Translating gives CASSFIGTDTQYF. J is TRBJ2-3 and V is TRBV7-3; the D is unclear. This CDR3 has 13 amino acids. Between the trimmed V and J ends, which lost 3 bases and 1 base, there was a span of 5 bases. CDR1 and CDR2 (germline): SGHTA, FQGTGA.

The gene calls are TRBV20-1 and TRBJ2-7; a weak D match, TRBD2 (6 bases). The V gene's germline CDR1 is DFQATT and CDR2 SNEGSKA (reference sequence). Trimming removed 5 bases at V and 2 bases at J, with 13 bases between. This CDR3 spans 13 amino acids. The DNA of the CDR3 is TGCAGTGCTGGATTAGCGGATACCTACGAGCAGTACTTC. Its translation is CSAGLADTYEQYF.

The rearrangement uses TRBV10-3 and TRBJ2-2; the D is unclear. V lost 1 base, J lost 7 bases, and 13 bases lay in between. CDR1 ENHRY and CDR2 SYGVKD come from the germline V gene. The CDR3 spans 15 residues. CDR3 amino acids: CAISEFSSGNGELFF. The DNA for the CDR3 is TGTGCCATCAGTGAGTTTAGTTCTGGGAACGGGGAGCTGTTTTTT.

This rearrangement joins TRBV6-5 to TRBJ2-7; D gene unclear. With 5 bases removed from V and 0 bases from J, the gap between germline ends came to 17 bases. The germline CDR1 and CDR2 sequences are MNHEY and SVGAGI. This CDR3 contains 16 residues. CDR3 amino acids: CASSPARIHSSYEQYF. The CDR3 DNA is TGTGCCAGCAGTCCCGCTAGGATCCATAGCTCCTACGAGCAGTACTTC.

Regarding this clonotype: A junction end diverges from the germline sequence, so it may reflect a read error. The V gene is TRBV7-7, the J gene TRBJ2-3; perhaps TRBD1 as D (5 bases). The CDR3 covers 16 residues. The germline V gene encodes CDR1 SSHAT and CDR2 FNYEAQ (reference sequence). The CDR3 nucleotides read TGTGCTAGCAGCTTGGGCCAGGGTTTCAGGCCTAATGAGCAGTATTTT. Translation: CASSLGQGFRPNEQYF.